Listed below are T cell receptor beta chains from one sample, sequenced in a study of T cells in Graves' hyperthyroidism and ophthalmopathy. TCRdb reanalysed the multiplex PCR reads using MiXCR and keeps one entry per CDR3 protein. The table records 400,000 or so distinct CDR3 sequences, around 15% of them present only once. Sequenced material: blood. These receptors were taken from a man over 45 with Graves' ophthalmopathy. Each CDR3 is given with its conserved first and last residue. Fields, in order: D gene, clone size, V gene, J gene, CDR3 DNA, CDR3 protein. A D gene is named only where the DNA matches it firmly. Clone size appears in some rows only: once, few, many, or a class for an expanded clone.

TRBD1,many,TRBV7-2,TRBJ1-2,TGTGCCAGCAGCCCAGGGACAGGGGACTATGGCTACACCTTC,CASSPGTGDYGYTF
.,.,TRBV4-2,TRBJ2-1,TGTGCCAGCAGCCACGTCTTCGGGGGTCGTTCCAATGAGCAGTTCTTC,CASSHVFGGRSNEQFF
.,many,TRBV7-2,TRBJ2-1,TGTGCCAGCAGCTCAGGGTTCAATGAGCAGTTCTTC,CASSSGFNEQFF
TRBD2,.,TRBV12-3/TRBV12-4,TRBJ2-1,TGTGCCAGCAGTTTAAAACTAGCGGAGGGGGACAATGAGCAGTTCTTC,CASSLKLAEGDNEQFF
TRBD1,few,TRBV5-8,TRBJ1-5,TGTGCCAGCAGCATGGACAGGGGGCGCGGAGGGAGCAATCAGCCCCAGCATTTT,CASSMDRGRGGSNQPQHF
TRBD2,few,TRBV7-2,TRBJ2-2,TGTGCCAGCAGCCGGTCTAGCGGGAGTTCCGGGGAGCTGTTTTTT,CASSRSSGSSGELFF
.,many,TRBV20-1,TRBJ2-5,TGCAGTGCTTGGCATGTCGGAGGGGAAGAGACCCAGTACTTC,CSAWHVGGEETQYF
.,many,TRBV11-2,TRBJ2-1,TGTGCCAGCAGCTTAGGGGGATCCCGGAATGAGCAGTTCTTC,CASSLGGSRNEQFF
TRBD2,.,TRBV6-1,TRBJ2-1,TGTGCCAGCAGTTATCAAACTAGCGGGAGGGCCGGGAATGAGCAGTTCTTC,CASSYQTSGRAGNEQFF
TRBD2,.,TRBV6-1,TRBJ2-1,TGTGCCAGCAGAGAAAGGACTAGCGGGACCTACAATGAGCAGTTCTTC,CASRERTSGTYNEQFF
TRBD2,.,TRBV7-3,TRBJ2-3,TGTGCCAGCAGGGAGGAGGGTAGCCGGGACTACACAAGCACAGATACGCAGTATTTT,CASREEGSRDYTSTDTQYF
.,.,TRBV5-1,TRBJ2-1,TGCGCCAGCAGCCTCCAAAACAATGAGCAGTTCTTC,CASSLQNNEQFF
.,many,TRBV5-1,TRBJ2-5,TGCGCCAGCAGCTCCCAGGGGGGCGAGACCCAGTACTTC,CASSSQGGETQYF
TRBD2,many,TRBV3-1,TRBJ2-7,TGTGCCAGCAGCCAAACTAGCGGGAGGACGCGGGAGCAGTACTTC,CASSQTSGRTREQYF
.,many,TRBV3-1,TRBJ2-3,TGTGCCAGCAGCCTCGGGAGAGGCGCAGATACGCAGTATTTT,CASSLGRGADTQYF
.,few,TRBV20-1,TRBJ2-7,TGCAGTGCCGCTAGCGCCTCCTCCTACGAGCAGTACTTC,CSAASASSYEQYF
.,few,TRBV19,TRBJ1-4,TGTGCCAGTAGTATAAAGGGCAATGAAAAACTGTTTTTT,CASSIKGNEKLFF
TRBD1,.,TRBV29-1,TRBJ2-5,TGCAGCGCCTACCCTGGACAGGGGCAAGAGACCCAGTACTTC,CSAYPGQGQETQYF
TRBD2,many,TRBV6-1,TRBJ2-7,TGTGCCAGCGGATTCCAAGCGGGAGGGGGCTACGAGCAGTACTTC,CASGFQAGGGYEQYF
TRBD1,many,TRBV10-3,TRBJ1-5,TGTGCCATCAGTGAGACCCGGGGGCAGGGGGACAATCAGCCCCAGCATTTT,CAISETRGQGDNQPQHF
.,.,TRBV12-3/TRBV12-4,TRBJ1-4,TGTGCCAGCCGAGAAGGGTTCGAAAAACTGTTTTTT,CASREGFEKLFF
.,many,TRBV24-1,TRBJ2-3,TGTGCCACCAGTGTAAGGGGAAGCACAGATACGCAGTATTTT,CATSVRGSTDTQYF
.,many,TRBV6-5,TRBJ2-7,TGTGCCAGCAGTTACGCGTCGGGACCCTTCTACGAGCAGTACTTC,CASSYASGPFYEQYF
.,.,TRBV6-1,TRBJ1-1,TGTGCCAGCTTTTACACTGAAGCTTTCTTT,CASFYTEAFF
.,many,TRBV5-1,TRBJ2-7,TGCGCCAGCAGACCCGACTCTGGGGGTTTGTCCTACGAGCAGTACTTC,CASRPDSGGLSYEQYF